This TCR beta chain was identified during a study of CD8 T cells in ankylosing spondylitis. General study findings and limits: For ankylosing spondylitis blood, a TCR beta motif of seven to nine highly homologous variants appeared characteristic. Those disease-linked clones were CD8+; they were also relatively rare in peripheral blood. In the blood and synovial fluid of reactive arthritis, some motif variants had been previously reported. It was reported that disease-linked clones were significantly enriched in matched ankylosing spondylitis synovial fluid.

This CDR3 region has 14 residues. V was shortened by 0 bases and J by 8 bases, with 13 bases between the two germline ends. CDR1 LGHDT and CDR2 YNNKEL come from the germline V gene (reference sequence). This clonotype occurred a few times. Its antigen remains unidentified. The TCR beta libraries were generated through quantitative 5'-RACE incorporating molecular barcodes. TCRdb fed the 5' RACE reads into MiXCR, producing one record per CDR3 protein. The sample lists about 540,000 distinct CDR3 sequences, roughly an eighth seen once, with nearly 7% in the top ten. The TCR comes from a male donor with ankylosing spondylitis. The chain employs TRBV3-1 and TRBJ1-2; D not certain. Sequences were obtained from blood, either unsorted or a sorted T cell fraction (not recorded which). CDR3 sequence (DNA): TGTGCCAGCAGCCAAGATTGGGAAGGTCGGGGCTACACCTTC. This translates into CASSQDWEGRGYTF. The full variable domain, with the rest looked up from reference TRBV3-1 and TRBJ1-2, is DTAVSQTPKYLVTQMGNDKSIKCEQNLGHDTMYWYKQDSKKFLKIMFSYNNKELIINETVPNRFSPKSPDKAHLNLHINSLELGDSAVYFCASSQDWEGRGYTFGSGTRLTVV.